What follows are 19 T cell receptor beta chains derived from one specimen sequenced in a study of T cell responses to AZD1222 COVID-19 vaccine. Only in-frame clones appear in the TCRdb table, and some are missing; sequencing was by immunoSEQ multiplex PCR. The table lists some 150,000 clones, about 91% of them singletons. This specimen consisted of peripheral blood, obtained on day 0 of AZD1222 vaccination. These receptor sequences come from an adult in good health.

This sequence joins TRBV25-1 and TRBJ2-5; 8 positions agree with TRBD2. The J segment lost 4 bases and the V segment lost 5 bases, leaving 9 bases of the junction unmatched. There are 15 residues in the CDR3. Germline V gene lookup returns CDR1 MGHDK and CDR2 SYGVNS. The CDR3 DNA is TGTGCCAGCAGTCCAGCGGGAGCCCACGGAGAGACCCAGTACTTC. As protein: CASSPAGAHGETQYF. Complete variable domain (other parts from reference TRBV25-1 and TRBJ2-5): EADIYQTPRYLVIGTGKKITLECSQTMGHDKMYWYQQDPGMELHLIHYSYGVNSTEKGDLSSESTVSRIRTEHFPLTLESARPSHTSQYLCASSPAGAHGETQYFGPGTRLLVL.

CDR3 DNA: TGTGCCAGCAGCGTATCAGGGACGAACACTGAAGCTTTCTTT. Its protein product is CASSVSGTNTEAFF. V and J are TRBV9 and TRBJ1-1; D is possibly TRBD1 (5 bases). This CDR3 is built from 14 residues. V was pared by 1 base and J by 1 base, with 8 bases between. Germline-derived CDR1 and CDR2 are SGDLS and YYNGEE.

This clone was observed a few times. The rearrangement links TRBV24-1 to TRBJ2-1; TRBD1 aligns across 8 bases. Trimming took 9 bases from V and 8 from J; bases not matched to a gene: 8. The CDR3 loop spans 13 amino acids. Germline CDR1 reads KGHDR; CDR2 reads SFDVKD. The CDR3 loop is CATRKTGVDEQFF. The CDR3 nucleotides read TGTGCCACCCGGAAGACAGGGGTGGATGAGCAGTTCTTC.

The gene calls are TRBV6-4 and TRBJ1-2; TRBD1 aligns across 8 bases. Germline V lookup: CDR1 MRHNA, CDR2 SNTAGT. Losses at the gene ends were 2 bases for V and 7 bases for J; bases not matched to a gene: 9. The CDR3 contains 15 residues. The CDR3 sequence: CASSDPRTGKGGYTF. In DNA, the CDR3 is TGTGCCAGCAGTGACCCAAGGACAGGGAAAGGTGGCTACACCTTC.

This clone was seen just once. This chain connects TRBV19 to TRBJ1-5, with D unclear. This CDR3 is 15 amino acids long. In germline, CDR1 is LNHDA, CDR2 SQIVND (reference sequence). Trimming stripped 0 bases from V and 2 bases from J, with 8 bases between. The CDR3 nucleotides read TGTGCCAGTAGTATAGAAGGTTTTCGCAATCAGCCCCAGCATTTT. It specifies CASSIEGFRNQPQHF.

This clone was seen only once. The J gene is TRBJ2-5, the V gene TRBV30; the D gene is possibly TRBD2 (5 bases). Germline V lookup: CDR1 GTSNPN, CDR2 SVGIG (reference sequence). The V end was cut by 0 bases, the J end by 6 bases, with 14 bases between. The CDR3 sequence is 14 residues long. CDR3 in amino acids: CAWSVSGWRKTQYF. For the CDR3, the DNA is TGTGCCTGGAGTGTATCGGGGTGGAGAAAGACCCAGTACTTC.

This clone came up once. The chain has TRBV6-5 and TRBJ1-1; D gene ambiguous. The CDR3 loop spans 11 amino acids. Germline CDR1 is MNHEY and CDR2 is SVGAGI. Trimming took off 2 bases at V and 8 bases at J, with 6 bases between the two ends. CDR3 sequence: CASSYLAEAFF. DNA for the CDR3: TGTGCCAGCAGTTACCTGGCAGAAGCTTTCTTT.

The gene calls are TRBV23-1 and TRBJ2-5; D perhaps matches TRBD1 (5 bases). TRBV23-1 is an ORF, and what it does is uncertain. Trimming shortened V by 3 bases and J by 1 base, and 12 bases separated the two germline ends. The CDR3 consists of 15 residues. The CDR3 sequence: CASSHRGGRQETQYF. CDR3 sequence (DNA): TGCGCCAGCAGTCATAGGGGTGGTCGCCAAGAGACCCAGTACTTC.

This sequence joins TRBV13 and TRBJ1-1; no clear D. The CDR3 is 13 amino acids. The germline CDR1 and CDR2 sequences are PRHDT and FYEKMQ (reference sequence). V shed 0 bases and J shed 4 bases, with 6 bases lying between them. In DNA form, the CDR3 reads TGTGCCAGCAGCTTAGGAGGCGTCACTGAAGCTTTCTTT. It translates to CASSLGGVTEAFF.

The chain is built from TRBV6-1 and TRBJ1-5, with a weak D call TRBD1 (5 bases). V gave up 1 base and J gave up 5 bases, with 9 bases separating them. The CDR3 has 14 residues. Germline assignment: CDR1 MNHNS and CDR2 SASEGT. The DNA for the CDR3 is TGTGCCAGCAGTGAAGGGACACCATATCAGCCCCAGCATTTT. Translating it yields CASSEGTPYQPQHF.

This chain joins TRBV13 and TRBJ2-3; TRBD2 agrees at 10 bases. The ends lost 5 bases at V and 1 base at J; junction bases unmatched: 3. Germline V CDR1 and CDR2: PRHDT, FYEKMQ (reference sequence). This CDR3 spans 15 amino acids. The CDR3 nucleotides read TGTGCCAGCAGCCATGGGACTAGCGGCACAGATACGCAGTATTTT. Its translation is CASSHGTSGTDTQYF.

The chain combines TRBV11-3 with TRBJ2-2; 8 nucleotides agree with TRBD2. The trim removed 5 bases at V and 7 bases at J, leaving 15 bases unmatched. Germline V gene sequence: CDR1 SGHNT, CDR2 YENEEA. The CDR3 has 17 amino acids. CDR3 sequence reads: CASSPQYGLAGNGELFF. CDR3 DNA: TGTGCCAGCAGCCCCCAGTACGGCTTAGCGGGAAACGGGGAGCTGTTTTTT.

The rearrangement joins TRBV7-9 to TRBJ2-5; 7 bases are shared with TRBD2. The length of the CDR3 is 13 residues. Germline loops: CDR1 SEHNR, CDR2 FQNEAQ (reference sequence). Unmatched junction bases numbered 11, after V lost 3 bases and J lost 13 bases. This chain's CDR3 is CASSFGGDERVYF. CDR3 coding DNA: TGTGCCAGCAGCTTTGGGGGGGACGAAAGGGTGTACTTC.

The V call is TRBV5-4, the J call TRBJ2-7; 8 positions agree with TRBD2. This CDR3 contains 14 residues. Trimming cost V 4 bases and J 6 bases; bases outside gene matches: 9. In germline, CDR1 is SGHNT, CDR2 YYREEE (reference sequence). This CDR3 is CASSPTSGTGEQYF. The CDR3 DNA reads as TGTGCCAGCAGCCCAACTAGCGGTACGGGCGAGCAGTACTTC.

This chain joins TRBV24-1 and TRBJ2-1; 7 bases fit TRBD1. Germline values: CDR1 KGHDR, CDR2 SFDVKD. This CDR3 contains 17 residues. V lost 4 bases to trimming and J lost 8 bases; unmatched junction nucleotides: 16. In DNA form, the CDR3 reads TGTGCCACCAGTGACCTCAGACAGGGACGGACCCGTCATGAGCAGTTCTTC. Its protein is CATSDLRQGRTRHEQFF.

The V and J genes are TRBV5-6 and TRBJ1-2; possible D gene TRBD1, 5 bases. CDR1 SGHDT and CDR2 YYEEEE come from the germline V gene. There are 15 residues in the CDR3. V lost 4 bases, J lost 4 bases, and 17 bases lay in between. The CDR3 loop is CASSQKGKYTYGYTF. As DNA, the CDR3 is TGTGCCAGCAGCCAAAAGGGGAAGTATACCTATGGCTACACCTTC.

This clone appeared a few times. The chain joins TRBV12-5 to TRBJ2-1; 10 positions agree with TRBD2. CDR3 length equals 20 residues. After removal of 2 bases from V and 2 bases from J, the junction contained 15 bases not matched to a gene. Germline lookup yields CDR1 LGHNT and CDR2 FRNRAP. The CDR3 reads CASGLLGLAEYPPTYNEQFF. The CDR3 nucleotides read TGTGCTAGTGGTTTGTTAGGACTAGCGGAATATCCCCCAACCTACAATGAGCAGTTCTTC.

The V call is TRBV3-1 (or the pseudogene TRBV3-2), the J call TRBJ2-1, with D possibly matching TRBD2 (6 bases). Germline values: CDR1 LGHDT, CDR2 YNNKEL (reference sequence). This CDR3 has 15 residues. Trimming took 10 bases from V and 5 from J, leaving 21 bases between them. CDR3 amino acids: CATGETSIPNNEQFF. The CDR3 DNA is TGTGCCACAGGAGAGACTAGTATCCCCAACAATGAGCAGTTCTTC.

This chain joins TRBV5-1 and TRBJ1-4, with 7 bases fitting TRBD1. Germline V CDR1 and CDR2: SGHRS, YFSETQ. Trimming cost V 0 bases and J 4 bases; bases outside gene matches: 3. CDR3 length equals 15 residues. DNA for the CDR3: TGCGCCAGCAGCTTGGTAGGACAGGATAATGAAAAACTGTTTTTT. This codes for CASSLVGQDNEKLFF.